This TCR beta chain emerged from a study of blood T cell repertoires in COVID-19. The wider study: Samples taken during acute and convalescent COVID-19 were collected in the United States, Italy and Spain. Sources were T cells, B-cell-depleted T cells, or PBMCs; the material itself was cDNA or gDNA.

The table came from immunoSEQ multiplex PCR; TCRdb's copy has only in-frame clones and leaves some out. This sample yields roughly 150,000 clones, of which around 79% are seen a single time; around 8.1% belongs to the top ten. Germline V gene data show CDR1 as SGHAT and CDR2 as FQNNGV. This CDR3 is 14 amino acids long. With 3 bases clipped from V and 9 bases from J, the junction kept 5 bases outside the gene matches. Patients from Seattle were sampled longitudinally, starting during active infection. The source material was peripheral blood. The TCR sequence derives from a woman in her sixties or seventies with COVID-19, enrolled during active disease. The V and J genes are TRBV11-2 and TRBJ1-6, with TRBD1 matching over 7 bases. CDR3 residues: CASSLGTVSSPLHF. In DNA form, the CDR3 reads TGTGCCAGCAGCTTGGGGACAGTCTCTTCACCCCTCCACTTT.